Described below is a single T cell receptor (beta chain) sequence and its context. The source of the sample is a study of blood T cell repertoires in COVID-19. Study-wide context: PBMCs, B-cell-depleted T cells, or T cells were the source of the cDNA or gDNA that made up the material.

This CDR3 comprises 15 residues. Trimming removed 0 bases at V and 7 bases at J, with 15 bases between. Germline CDR1 reads SQVTM; CDR2 reads ANQGSEA. Some clones are missing from TCRdb's copy, which holds only in-frame ones; the method was immunoSEQ multiplex PCR. The sample shows over 200,000 clones, 86% of them seen only once. The receptor comes from a man in his thirties or forties who had recovered from COVID-19. Sequencing was done on a sample of peripheral blood. The rearrangement links TRBV29-1 to TRBJ1-4, with a possible D match to TRBD1 (5 bases). The CDR3: CSVEDPDISPEKLFF. The DNA of the CDR3 is TGCAGCGTTGAAGATCCGGACATAAGTCCTGAAAAACTGTTTTTT.